This T cell receptor beta chain originates from a study of blood T cells in healthy people across ages. Background on the study: Template-switching capture recovered about one barcoded beta molecule per two T cells.

The second PCR ran 7 to 11 cycles with a sample-barcoded 5' primer and J-beta primers. Via MiXCR, TCRdb re-called the 5' RACE reads, giving one row per CDR3 protein. This sample carries hundreds of thousands of distinct CDR3 sequences, about a quarter of them seen once, and the ten largest clones take approximately 3.6%. In germline, CDR1 is MNHEY, CDR2 SVGAGI. The CDR3 totals 14 residues. V lost 0 bases to trimming and J lost 4 bases, with 9 bases between them. The sample was also reused in another study, on T cells of mothers and their children. According to that study: The study obtained over 9.5 million TCR beta CDR3 reads per mother and about 3 million per child.

This receptor was identified in a boy aged 2 to 10 in good health. The sequenced sample consisted of blood. This chain links TRBV6-5 with TRBJ1-1; tentatively, D is TRBD1 (6 bases). This CDR3 is CASSYSEGGTEAFF. The DNA for the CDR3 is TGTGCCAGCAGTTACTCCGAAGGGGGCACTGAAGCTTTCTTT.